This TCR beta chain was recorded in a study of blood T cell repertoires in COVID-19. The CDR3 runs to 15 residues. CDR1 is WSHSY and CDR2 is SAAADI in the germline V gene. The ends lost 7 bases at V and 4 bases at J; junction bases unmatched: 5. Clones were sequenced by immunoSEQ multiplex PCR, and TCRdb holds only the in-frame ones, with some missing. The top ten clones hold just over 6.5% of a sample with more than 95,000 clones, about 85% of them seen once. This clonotype was obtained from a man older than 75 with active or convalescent COVID-19. The sample comprised peripheral blood. The rearrangement joins TRBV10-2 to TRBJ2-1, with 12 bases fitting TRBD2. The CDR3 DNA is TGCGCCAGCACCACTAGCGGGGGGATGTACAATGAGCAGTTCTTC. Translated, it gives CASTTSGGMYNEQFF.